A selection of T cell receptor beta chains follows, all from one sample in a study of blood T cell repertoires in COVID-19. TCRdb keeps only in-frame clones here, not all; method: immunoSEQ multiplex PCR. The sample carries fewer than 250,000 clones, about 88% recorded once. Sequencing input: peripheral blood. The receptors were gathered from a man aged 30 to 45 with acute or convalescent COVID-19. CDR3s include the opening cysteine and the closing phenylalanine or tryptophan. Fields, in order: D gene, clone size, J gene, V gene, CDR3 protein, CDR3 DNA. D genes are given only for firm matches. Clone size is not always given. Where it is, it says once, few, many or a class for expanded clones.

TRBD1,NA,TRBJ2-1,TRBV5-8,CASSLGTESSSYNEQFF,TGTGCCAGCAGCTTAGGGACAGAGTCCAGCTCCTACAATGAGCAGTTCTTC
TRBD1,NA,TRBJ2-7,TRBV30,CAWSVTGVEQYF,TGTGCCTGGAGTGTGACAGGGGTGGAGCAGTACTTC
NA,NA,TRBJ1-3,TRBV7-9,CASEGNTIYF,TGTGCCAGCGAGGGAAACACCATATATTTT
NA,NA,TRBJ1-3,TRBV25-1,CASRGGGTIYF,TGTGCCAGCAGGGGGGGAGGCACCATATATTTT
NA,NA,TRBJ2-7,TRBV5-1,CASSRITGASYEQYF,TGCGCCAGCAGCAGAATTACAGGAGCCTCCTACGAGCAGTACTTC
NA,NA,TRBJ1-2,TRBV2,CASKAEGMGYGYTF,TGTGCCAGCAAAGCGGAGGGAATGGGCTATGGCTACACCTTC
TRBD1,few,TRBJ1-2,TRBV18,CASSPAGTGAHGYTF,TGTGCCAGCTCACCTGCCGGGACAGGGGCCCACGGCTACACCTTC
NA,NA,TRBJ2-2,TRBV27,CASRRSNTGELFF,TGTGCCAGCAGAAGGAGCAACACCGGGGAGCTGTTTTTT
NA,NA,TRBJ1-2,TRBV4-2,CASSQDSTRGYGYTF,TGTGCCAGCAGCCAAGATTCAACCAGAGGCTATGGCTACACCTTC
NA,NA,TRBJ2-1,TRBV28,CASSIPGPGGNEQFF,TGTGCCAGCAGCATACCGGGGCCTGGAGGGAATGAGCAGTTCTTC
TRBD1,NA,TRBJ1-2,TRBV5-1,CASSLGTGEGYTF,TGCGCCAGCAGCTTGGGGACAGGGGAAGGCTACACCTTC
NA,once,TRBJ2-7,TRBV6-6,CASTVDSSYEQYF,TGTGCCAGCACCGTAGACTCCTCCTACGAGCAGTACTTC
NA,NA,TRBJ1-3,TRBV28,CASSGPPPPRNTIYF,TGTGCCAGCAGTGGCCCCCCCCCACCGAGGAACACCATATATTTT
NA,NA,TRBJ1-5,TRBV30,CAWSNGPSQPQHF,TGTGCCTGGAGTAATGGGCCGAGTCAGCCCCAGCATTTT
TRBD1,NA,TRBJ2-2,TRBV29-1,CSVATGQMNTGELFF,TGCAGCGTTGCAACGGGACAGATGAACACCGGGGAGCTGTTTTTT
TRBD1,NA,TRBJ1-1,TRBV18,CASSPLGQGWTEAFF,TGTGCCAGCTCACCATTGGGACAGGGGTGGACTGAAGCTTTCTTT
NA,NA,TRBJ1-6,TRBV7-8,CASSLTGQSNSPLHF,TGTGCCAGCAGCTTAACCGGACAGTCCAATTCACCCCTCCACTTT
NA,NA,TRBJ1-2,TRBV7-2,CASLGPGGVYGYTF,TGTGCCAGCTTGGGGCCCGGCGGCGTATATGGCTACACCTTC
TRBD1,NA,TRBJ1-3,TRBV9,CASSVGTGNSGNTIYF,TGTGCCAGCAGCGTAGGGACAGGCAACTCTGGAAACACCATATATTTT
TRBD1,few,TRBJ1-1,TRBV4-1,CASSLAAGTGGVEAFF,TGCGCCAGCAGCCTGGCCGCCGGGACAGGTGGGGTTGAAGCTTTCTTT
NA,NA,TRBJ2-5,TRBV5-1,CASSSTGTETQYF,TGCGCCAGCAGCTCTACAGGGACAGAGACCCAGTACTTC
NA,NA,TRBJ1-1,TRBV6-5,CASSYSSGVNTEAFF,TGTGCCAGCAGTTACTCGTCAGGGGTGAATACTGAAGCTTTCTTT
NA,NA,TRBJ2-7,TRBV29-1,CSVEGTRNYEQYF,TGCAGCGTTGAAGGGACAAGAAACTACGAGCAGTACTTC
NA,NA,TRBJ2-3,TRBV5-1,CASSLGIGRGVNIPDTQYF,TGCGCCAGCAGCCTGGGAATTGGTAGGGGTGTAAATATCCCAGATACGCAGTATTTT
NA,NA,TRBJ2-5,TRBV27,CASSLTRRQETQYF,TGTGCCAGCAGTCTCACTAGGAGGCAAGAGACCCAGTACTTC
NA,NA,TRBJ2-7,TRBV2,CASSDLQGLLQASYEQYF,TGTGCCAGCAGTGATCTACAGGGACTACTACAGGCCTCCTACGAGCAGTACTTC
NA,NA,TRBJ2-7,TRBV29-1,CSVEGQTSYEQYF,TGCAGCGTTGAGGGGCAGACATCCTACGAGCAGTACTTC
TRBD2,NA,TRBJ2-1,TRBV6-6,CASIRRSSGGYNEQFF,TGTGCCAGCATTCGCCGTTCGAGCGGGGGTTACAATGAGCAGTTCTTC
NA,NA,TRBJ1-3,TRBV14,CASSQDVSSGNTIYF,TGTGCCAGCAGCCAAGATGTCAGTTCTGGAAACACCATATATTTT
NA,NA,TRBJ1-2,TRBV20-1,CSASRIQGPNYGYTF,TGCAGTGCTAGTCGGATCCAGGGCCCAAACTATGGCTACACCTTC
NA,NA,TRBJ2-1,TRBV9,CASSGQGLSKGEQFF,TGTGCCAGCAGCGGTCAGGGTCTCTCTAAGGGTGAGCAGTTCTTC
NA,NA,TRBJ1-2,TRBV30,CAWSAGVTTF,TGTGCCTGGAGTGCGGGGGTCACCACCTTC
TRBD2,few,TRBJ2-7,TRBV4-1,CASSQAGGSYEQYF,TGCGCCAGCAGCCAAGCGGGAGGGTCGTACGAGCAGTACTTC
TRBD1,NA,TRBJ2-1,TRBV7-3,CASSRDRGTEQFF,TGTGCCAGCAGCCGAGACAGGGGGACCGAGCAGTTCTTC
TRBD1,NA,TRBJ1-2,TRBV19,CASNRQGLWGYTF,TGTGCCAGTAACCGACAGGGTCTATGGGGCTACACCTTC
NA,few,TRBJ2-1,TRBV7-9,CASSLARYNEQFF,TGTGCCAGCAGCTTAGCTCGCTACAATGAGCAGTTCTTC
TRBD2,NA,TRBJ2-3,TRBV7-3,CASSQTSGGVTDTQYF,TGTGCCAGCAGCCAGACTAGCGGGGGAGTCACAGATACGCAGTATTTT
NA,NA,TRBJ2-4,TRBV19,CASSIDSPKNIQYF,TGTGCCAGTAGTATCGACAGTCCCAAAAACATTCAGTACTTC
TRBD1,NA,TRBJ1-4,TRBV7-2,CASSPRQGRLELFF,TGTGCCAGCAGCCCTAGACAGGGAAGGTTGGAACTGTTTTTT
TRBD1,once,TRBJ1-1,TRBV3-1/TRBV3-2,CASSPQDRGLAEAFF,TGTGCCAGCAGCCCCCAGGACAGGGGGCTCGCTGAAGCTTTCTTT
NA,NA,TRBJ2-1,TRBV6-1,CASSESLDREQFF,TGTGCCAGCAGTGAAAGCCTAGACAGAGAGCAGTTCTTC
TRBD2,NA,TRBJ2-3,TRBV7-9,CASSPRLAGGTDTQYF,TGTGCCAGCAGCCCACGACTAGCGGGAGGCACAGATACGCAGTATTTT
TRBD1,NA,TRBJ1-1,TRBV7-3,CASRRDSYTEAFF,TGTGCCAGCAGACGGGACAGCTACACTGAAGCTTTCTTT
NA,NA,TRBJ2-3,TRBV7-9,CASSLTASSTDTQYF,TGTGCCAGCAGCTTGACAGCTTCTAGCACAGATACGCAGTATTTT
TRBD1,NA,TRBJ2-5,TRBV11-1,CASSSGTGVRETQYF,TGTGCCAGCAGCTCCGGGACAGGGGTGCGGGAGACCCAGTACTTC